This T cell receptor beta chain was found in a study of cytomegalovirus exposure and HLA in healthy donors. Study-level information: Unique TCRs from HLA-typed donors, some 85 million of them, were held in an early data release.

The study, taken as a whole, reports: CMV antigen specificity was confirmed in vitro for a few CMV-associated chains. The investigators catalogued 164 TCR beta chains as cytomegalovirus-associated. Other equally common chains were less clonally expanded than HLA-associated TCR beta chains, a later analysis showed.

Both 60 Vbeta primers and 13 Jbeta primers went into the PCR. Sequencing was performed with immunoSEQ multiplex PCR; in TCRdb, only in-frame clones are kept and a portion is missing. This table holds over 100,000 clones, roughly 76% found once. Germline assignment: CDR1 SGHRS and CDR2 YFSETQ. Trimming took 5 bases from V and 0 from J, leaving 6 bases between them. CDR3 length: 14 residues. With respect to this clone: Its antigen is unknown.

Material for sequencing was PBMCs. This sequence originates from a woman in her fifties or sixties in good health and CMV-seropositive. J is TRBJ2-6 and V is TRBV5-1; D remains ambiguous. In DNA form, the CDR3 reads TGCGCCAGCAGAGAGGCCTCTGGGGCCAACGTCCTGACTTTC. Translating gives CASREASGANVLTF.